One and the same sample provided the 24 T cell receptor beta chains below, sequenced in a study of Ad26.COV2.S vaccination and SARS-CoV-2 variants. Indicated treatment: around 19 received Ad26.COV2.S at low or high dose, single or two shots; roughly five received placebo; per-sample allocation not given. Day 63 after the first injection of vaccine or placebo was the sampling time. This table comes from immunoSEQ multiplex PCR, and its TCRdb copy is limited to in-frame clones, with some not included. The data show more than 350,000 clones, over 75% seen once. The sample was peripheral blood, taken in a trial of Ad26.COV2.S vaccine versus placebo. The receptors come from a person aged 18-65 years who received the Ad26.COV2.S COVID-19 vaccine or a placebo.

The genes are TRBV6-5 and TRBJ2-2, with D unresolved. V was pared by 6 bases and J by 5 bases, with 13 bases between. The CDR3 loop spans 14 amino acids. Germline V gives CDR1 MNHEY, CDR2 SVGAGI. The CDR3 coding sequence is TGTGCCAGCAGGAGTATAGGGTCGACCGGGGAGCTGTTTTTT. It translates to CASRSIGSTGELFF.

Worth noting for this clone: The sample holds other DNA sequences that translate to the same CDR3. V usage is TRBV18 and J usage is TRBJ2-5; D is ambiguous. Germline lookup yields CDR1 KGHSH and CDR2 LQKENI. The CDR3 totals 13 residues. Trimming cost V 2 bases and J 2 bases, with 6 bases left between them. The CDR3 here is CASSPGQQETQYF. The CDR3, as DNA: TGTGCCAGCTCACCAGGCCAGCAAGAGACCCAGTACTTC. The entire variable domain, with the rest obtained from reference TRBV18 and TRBJ2-5, is as follows: NAGVMQNPRHLVRRRGQEARLRCSPMKGHSHVYWYRQLPEEGLKFMVYLQKENIIDESGMPKERFSAEFPKEGPSILRIQQVVRGDSAAYFCASSPGQQETQYFGPGTRLLVL.

The gene calls are TRBV15 and TRBJ2-7; D unresolved. The CDR3 consists of 14 residues. Germline lookup yields CDR1 LNHNV and CDR2 YYDKDF (reference sequence). V lost 0 bases to trimming and J lost 2 bases, with 8 bases between them. The chain's CDR3 is CATSRDWGAYEQYF. The DNA of the CDR3 is TGTGCCACCAGCAGAGATTGGGGTGCCTACGAGCAGTACTTC.

This chain links TRBV7-8 with TRBJ1-1; D call uncertain. The ends were cut back, 1 base at V and 7 bases at J, with 16 bases in the middle. Germline loops: CDR1 SGHVS, CDR2 FQNEAQ. The CDR3 covers 15 residues. CDR3 in DNA: TGTGCCAGCAGCTTAGTTCCTACTCTGGCTGGTGAAGCTTTCTTT. Translated, it gives CASSLVPTLAGEAFF. The full variable domain, in which reference TRBV7-8 and TRBJ1-1 provide the parts outside the CDR3, is GAGVSQSPRYKVAKRGQDVALRCDPISGHVSLFWYQQALGQGPEFLTYFQNEAQLDKSGLPSDRFFAERPEGSVSTLKIQRTQQEDSAVYLCASSLVPTLAGEAFFGQGTRLTVV.

V usage is TRBV28 and J usage is TRBJ2-2; 12 nucleotides match TRBD2. Germline V CDR1 and CDR2: MDHEN, SYDVKM. V shed 4 bases, J shed 4 bases, and the junction held 7 bases outside the gene matches. The CDR3 spans 17 residues. CDR3 residues: CASSSLGLAGSTGELFF. As DNA, the CDR3 is TGTGCCAGCAGTTCCCTCGGACTAGCGGGAAGCACCGGGGAGCTGTTTTTT.

This chain links TRBV5-4 with TRBJ2-1; 13 nucleotides align to TRBD2. This CDR3 has 16 residues. CDR1 and CDR2 (germline): SGHNT, YYREEE (reference sequence). The trim removed 4 bases at V and 7 bases at J, leaving 8 bases unmatched. CDR3 loop: CASSIGLAGAGNEQFF. CDR3 DNA sequence: TGTGCCAGCAGCATAGGACTAGCGGGGGCTGGAAATGAGCAGTTCTTC.

The CDR3 nucleotides are TGTGCCAGCAGCCATGGGGGCAACACTGAAGCTTTCTTT. It yields the protein CASSHGGNTEAFF. This chain uses TRBV7-8 with TRBJ1-1, with a possible D match to TRBD1 (6 bases). The CDR3 is 13 amino acids. Germline assignment: CDR1 SGHVS and CDR2 FQNEAQ. The V and J ends lost 5 bases and 2 bases respectively, with 9 bases between them.

The J gene is TRBJ2-6, the V gene TRBV28; D ambiguous. There are 14 residues in the CDR3. From germline, CDR1 is MDHEN and CDR2 SYDVKM. The ends were cut back, 4 bases at V and 0 bases at J, with 4 bases in the middle. The CDR3 region has the DNA TGTGCCAGCAGTTACCGCTCTGGGGCCAACGTCCTGACTTTC. This sequence encodes CASSYRSGANVLTF.

The V gene is TRBV29-1, the J gene TRBJ1-1, with D possibly being TRBD1 (6 bases). CDR3 length: 14 amino acids. V was trimmed by 8 bases and J by 7 bases, leaving 23 bases between them. Germline V gives CDR1 SQVTM, CDR2 ANQGSEA. DNA of the CDR3: TGCAGCTCCACTGGACAGCTTCATGGGGGTGAAGCTTTCTTT. The encoded protein is CSSTGQLHGGEAFF.

The chain links TRBV5-1 to TRBJ1-1; D unresolved. Trimming took off 4 bases at V and 8 bases at J, with 15 bases between the two ends. This CDR3 is 13 amino acids long. Germline CDR1 is SGHRS and CDR2 is YFSETQ. CDR3 loop: CASSPSSFQEAFF. CDR3 nucleotides: TGCGCCAGCAGCCCAAGTTCGTTTCAGGAAGCTTTCTTT.

This chain links TRBV27 with TRBJ2-7, with 7 bases that match TRBD2. Losses at the gene ends were 4 bases for V and 5 bases for J; bases not matched to a gene: 8. This CDR3 has 14 amino acids. Germline V gene sequence: CDR1 MNHEY, CDR2 SMNVEV (reference sequence). The CDR3 DNA reads as TGTGCCAGCAGTTCCGCATCGACTAGCAACGAGCAGTACTTC. Translated: CASSSASTSNEQYF.

This clone has only one observation. V usage is TRBV7-9 and J usage is TRBJ2-2; 11 bases fit TRBD2. Per germline, CDR1 SEHNR and CDR2 FQNEAQ (reference sequence). V shed 5 bases, J shed 3 bases, and the junction held 5 bases outside the gene matches. The CDR3 has 16 amino acids. CDR3 sequence (DNA): TGTGCCAGCAGCCCTGGACTAGCGGGCTACACCGGGGAGCTGTTTTTT. Residues: CASSPGLAGYTGELFF.

V is TRBV27 and J is TRBJ1-2, with D perhaps matching TRBD1 (6 bases). The CDR3 consists of 14 residues. Germline CDR1 is MNHEY and CDR2 is SMNVEV (reference sequence). Trimming left V 6 bases short and J 0 bases short, with 11 bases between. CDR3 protein: CASSKQGSNYGYTF. The CDR3 DNA reads as TGTGCCAGCAGCAAACAGGGTTCTAACTATGGCTACACCTTC.

V usage is TRBV9 and J usage is TRBJ2-7; D possibly uses TRBD1 or TRBD2 (5 bases each). Between the trimmed V and J ends, which lost 5 bases and 4 bases, there was a span of 19 bases. This CDR3 is built from 15 residues. Germline V gene sequence: CDR1 SGDLS, CDR2 YYNGEE. CDR3 sequence: CASSEASGTQYEQYF. The CDR3 coding sequence is TGTGCCAGCAGTGAGGCCTCCGGGACCCAGTACGAGCAGTACTTC.

The sample holds one count of this clone. CDR3 nucleotide sequence: TGTGCCAGCAGCCACTTAGGAAGTTACAATGAGCAGTTCTTC. Protein sequence: CASSHLGSYNEQFF. The rearrangement joins TRBV7-9 to TRBJ2-1, with unresolved D. The V end was cut by 5 bases, the J end by 4 bases, with 12 bases between. The CDR3 is 14 amino acids. CDR1 is SEHNR and CDR2 is FQNEAQ in the germline V gene (reference sequence). The complete variable domain, with remaining parts taken from reference TRBV7-9 and TRBJ2-1, reads DTGVSQNPRHKITKRGQNVTFRCDPISEHNRLYWYRQTLGQGPEFLTYFQNEAQLEKSRLLSDRFSAERPKGSFSTLEIQRTEQGDSAMYLCASSHLGSYNEQFFGPGTRLTVL.

The V and J genes are TRBV19 and TRBJ2-7; D tentatively reads TRBD1 or TRBD2 (5 bases each). V lost 3 bases, J lost 2 bases, and 14 bases lay in between. The length of the CDR3 is 15 residues. Germline values: CDR1 LNHDA, CDR2 SQIVND (reference sequence). The CDR3 protein is CASSIYGGAAYEQYF. The CDR3 DNA reads TGTGCCAGTAGTATTTATGGGGGAGCGGCCTACGAGCAGTACTTC.

The chain has TRBV27 and TRBJ2-1, with D maybe TRBD2 (5 bases). Trimming removed 4 bases at V and 0 bases at J, with 19 bases between. The CDR3 is 18 amino acids. Per the germline V gene, CDR1 is MNHEY and CDR2 is SMNVEV (reference sequence). The CDR3 sequence is CASSSGQWRVSSYNEQFF. CDR3 coding DNA: TGTGCCAGCAGTTCAGGCCAATGGCGGGTTAGCTCCTACAATGAGCAGTTCTTC.

The genes are TRBV6-6 and TRBJ2-7; 7 bases match TRBD1. Germline CDR1 MNHNY, CDR2 SVGAGI (reference sequence). This CDR3 is built from 14 residues. V was clipped by 2 bases and J by 5 bases; unmatched bases: 6. DNA for the CDR3: TGTGCCAGCAGTTACGACAGGGATGTTGACGAGCAGTACTTC. Protein sequence: CASSYDRDVDEQYF.

The chain combines TRBV5-5 with TRBJ1-5; 8 nucleotides agree with TRBD1. Germline trimming cut 4 bases from V and 4 bases from J; bases unmatched to any gene: 7. CDR1 is SGHKS, CDR2 YYEKEE, per germline (reference sequence). The CDR3 runs to 15 residues. In nucleotides, the CDR3 is TGTGCCAGCAGCCCGGGGACAGGAACTAATCAGCCCCAGCATTTT. This sequence encodes CASSPGTGTNQPQHF.

V and J are TRBV27 and TRBJ1-4; D call uncertain. CDR3 length: 17 amino acids. Trimming took off 5 bases at V and 0 bases at J, with 16 bases between the two ends. Germline assignment: CDR1 MNHEY and CDR2 SMNVEV (reference sequence). The CDR3 loop is CASSQKPQLATNEKLFF. The CDR3 DNA reads as TGTGCCAGCAGTCAAAAACCACAGTTAGCAACTAATGAAAAACTGTTTTTT.

The V gene is TRBV3-1 (or the pseudogene TRBV3-2), the J gene TRBJ2-3; 7 positions match TRBD1. The CDR3 loop spans 13 amino acids. Losses at the gene ends were 1 base for V and 11 bases for J; bases not matched to a gene: 6. Germline V CDR1 and CDR2: LGHDT, YNNKEL (reference sequence). CDR3 nucleotide sequence: TGTGCCAGCAGCCAAGTTTCAGGGGGTAAGCAGTATTTT. Amino acids: CASSQVSGGKQYF.

This chain uses TRBV3-1 (or the pseudogene TRBV3-2) with TRBJ2-5; TRBD2 matches at 10 bases. The V gene end was trimmed by 3 bases and the J gene end by 5 bases; junction bases not matched to a gene: 6. Germline V lookup: CDR1 LGHDT, CDR2 YNNKEL (reference sequence). The CDR3 sequence is 15 residues long. CDR3 region: CASSQPLAGVETQYF. The DNA for the CDR3 is TGTGCCAGCAGCCAGCCGCTAGCGGGGGTTGAGACCCAGTACTTC.

V and J are TRBV5-1 and TRBJ2-7; D may correspond to TRBD1 or TRBD2 (5 bases each). Germline V gives CDR1 SGHRS, CDR2 YFSETQ. V dropped 4 bases and J dropped 4 bases, with 18 bases sitting between them. This CDR3 has 15 residues. CDR3 sequence (DNA): TGCGCCAGCAGCCAAAGCGGAGGTTGGGGGTACGAGCAGTACTTC. Residues: CASSQSGGWGYEQYF.

The chain recombines TRBV10-2 with TRBJ2-7, with 8 bases identical to TRBD1. The germline CDR1 and CDR2 sequences are WSHSY and SAAADI. The CDR3 consists of 13 residues. The ends lost 7 bases at V and 4 bases at J; junction bases unmatched: 6. CDR3: CASIPDRAYEQYF. The CDR3 bases are TGCGCCAGCATCCCGGACAGGGCTTACGAGCAGTACTTC.